This entry concerns a single T cell receptor (beta chain). The sample is drawn from a study of blood T cell repertoires in COVID-19. Germline-derived CDR1 and CDR2 are SGHVS and FQNEAQ. There are 13 residues in the CDR3. Trimming took 3 bases from V and 4 from J, leaving 9 bases between them. In the original analysis: Reference gene primer amplification gave estimated nucleated cell counts. Sequenced by immunoSEQ multiplex PCR; TCRdb stores in-frame clones only, minus some. The D gene and trimming were derived from the DNA, and the V and J assignments and clone size from that table. The table shows 80,000 to 130,000 clones, with about 89% occurring only once.

The receptor comes from a man aged 55-75 years with acute or convalescent COVID-19. The chain recombines TRBV7-8 with TRBJ1-1, with D perhaps matching TRBD1 (5 bases). The sample was peripheral blood. CDR3 loop: CASSFGHPTEAFF. The CDR3 nucleotides read TGTGCCAGCAGCTTCGGACACCCCACTGAAGCTTTCTTT. The variable domain in full, completed from reference TRBV7-8 and TRBJ1-1, reads GAGVSQSPRYKVAKRGQDVALRCDPISGHVSLFWYQQALGQGPEFLTYFQNEAQLDKSGLPSDRFFAERPEGSVSTLKIQRTQQEDSAVYLCASSFGHPTEAFFGQGTRLTVV.